A selection of T cell receptor beta chains follows, all from one sample in a study of blood T cell repertoires in COVID-19. Measured with immunoSEQ multiplex PCR; TCRdb has only the in-frame clones, and not every one. The table includes under 250,000 clones, 88% detected once. What was sequenced was peripheral blood. Receptors were obtained from an elderly man with acute or convalescent COVID-19. CDR3s include the opening cysteine and the closing phenylalanine or tryptophan. Some rows have no size entry. The others give once, few or many, or a class for an expanded clone.

j_call v_call clone_size cdr3_aa
TRBJ2-1 TRBV6-5 . CASSYSGGRYNEQFF
TRBJ2-1 TRBV18 . CASSPDAGQANEQFF
TRBJ2-5 TRBV28 . CASSFRQGQVETQYF
TRBJ2-7 TRBV11-1 . CASSTLPTSYEQYF
TRBJ1-2 TRBV13 . CASSPRDRVYGYTF
TRBJ2-7 TRBV21-1 . CASPPTAGSRYEQYF
TRBJ1-1 TRBV14 . CASSRTTANTEAFF
TRBJ2-1 TRBV15 . CATSRDGRPGLAGNEQFF
TRBJ1-3 TRBV27 . CASSFTGSSGNTIYF
TRBJ2-5 TRBV4-3 . CASSQGASAGIETQYF
TRBJ1-5 TRBV6-6 . CASSYFDREFNQPQHF
TRBJ1-1 TRBV5-1 . CASSLEGGLSGTEAFF
TRBJ1-2 TRBV2 . CASETGVRYGYTF
TRBJ1-1 TRBV7-3 . CASSLQGYTEAFF
TRBJ1-6 TRBV11-3 . CASSWGGPNSPLHF
TRBJ2-1 TRBV7-2 . CASSPGTSLIYNEQFF
TRBJ2-7 TRBV5-1 . CASRFGLTGTYEQYF
TRBJ1-6 TRBV6-5 . CASGGGTNYKSLHF
TRBJ1-6 TRBV9 . CASREQDSYNSPLHF
TRBJ2-1 TRBV4-1 . CASSHDLGGGVSYNEQFF
TRBJ2-1 TRBV3-1/TRBV3-2 . CASSRSGTPSYNEQFF
TRBJ1-6 TRBV6-5 many CASKGVNSPLHF
TRBJ2-5 TRBV10-3 . CAIRLAGGEETQYF
TRBJ1-6 TRBV12-3/TRBV12-4 . CASSLNGEGPIHF
TRBJ1-5 TRBV5-6 . CASSLDRGDQPQHF
TRBJ2-2 TRBV7-9 . CASSFGQERELFF
TRBJ1-2 TRBV14 . CASSQVIGNYGYTF
TRBJ1-1 TRBV7-8 . CASSLGATSNTEAFF
TRBJ2-5 TRBV5-5 . CASRPGQGAETQYF
TRBJ1-2 TRBV29-1 . CSVEIGRVHGYTF
TRBJ2-3 TRBV19 . CASSISRGGSGTTDTQYF
TRBJ1-4 TRBV7-2 few CASSLNKGVGEKLFF
TRBJ1-2 TRBV5-6 . CASSLVGNRDRVGYTF
TRBJ2-1 TRBV4-3 . CASSHTWRELGNEQFF
TRBJ2-1 TRBV6-2/TRBV6-3 . CASSSPDSPHEQFF
TRBJ1-5 TRBV6-5 . CASIPRQVANQPQHF
TRBJ1-5 TRBV7-2 . CASSPGLSNQPQHF
TRBJ2-1 TRBV18 . CASSLGAGVNEQFF
TRBJ1-6 TRBV9 . CASSRGTGLSPLHF
TRBJ1-4 TRBV3-1/TRBV3-2 . CASSPGWANEKLFF
TRBJ2-7 TRBV21-1 . CASSKGLSRDREILSYEQYF
TRBJ1-2 TRBV24-1 . CATSDVTGQGYTF
TRBJ1-3 TRBV24-1 . CATLFEARGAVSGNTIYF
TRBJ2-7 TRBV6-6 . CASSPTSGTYEQYF
TRBJ1-5 TRBV20-1 few CSASNGDQPQHF
TRBJ2-1 TRBV9 . CASSVSPRTSNEQFF
TRBJ2-2 TRBV6-4 . CASPGLENTGELFF
TRBJ1-5 TRBV3-1/TRBV3-2 . CASSPGTGEKPQHF
TRBJ1-1 TRBV4-1 . CASSRQGVSTEAFF
TRBJ2-1 TRBV4-2 . CASSPLGELAEGEQFF
TRBJ2-5 TRBV27 . CASSFLRGSGETQYF
TRBJ2-2 TRBV5-4 . CASSWTRQNTGELFF